The present T cell receptor (beta chain) was sequenced within a study of T-cell reconstitution after alpha-beta-depleted transplantation in children. The library targeted TCRbeta and was prepared with unique molecular identifiers. MiXCR, run by TCRdb on the PCR reads, gives a single entry per CDR3 protein. The data show about 200,000 distinct CDR3 sequences, about 15% seen once. The V gene lost 1 base and the J gene lost 0 bases, with 7 bases spanning the gap. Germline CDR1 SGHRS, CDR2 YFSETQ. This CDR3 is built from 15 residues. The chain recombines TRBV5-1 with TRBJ2-2, with D unclear. The sample consisted of PBMCs from the stem cell graft donor, taken from the stem cell graft. The origin of this receptor is a human donor who donated a stem cell graft to a child with acute lymphoblastic leukemia. DNA of the CDR3: TGCGCCAGCAGCTTGTTAGGGTCGAACACCGGGGAGCTGTTTTTT. As protein: CASSLLGSNTGELFF. The variable domain in full, with the rest retrieved from reference TRBV5-1 and TRBJ2-2, is KAGVTQTPRYLIKTRGQQVTLSCSPISGHRSVSWYQQTPGQGLQFLFEYFSETQRNKGNFPGRFSGRQFSNSRSEMNVSTLELGDSALYLCASSLLGSNTGELFFGEGSRLTVL.